A single sample gave rise to the 18 T cell receptor beta chains below, sequenced in a study of CD8 T cells in Susac syndrome. The RNA, roughly 0.45 to 1 ug, was put through reverse transcription using random hexamers. TCRdb passed the immunoSEQ multiplex PCR reads through MiXCR, listing each CDR3 protein once. The sample lists about 180,000 distinct CDR3 sequences; approximately 94% were seen once. Material for sequencing was CD4+ T cells from PBMCs. Receptors originate from a human donor with Susac syndrome.

The J gene is TRBJ1-2, the V gene TRBV9; D gene ambiguous. Per the germline V gene, CDR1 is SGDLS and CDR2 is YYNGEE. This CDR3 spans 13 amino acids. The germline V and J ends were trimmed by 3 bases and 6 bases, with 12 bases remaining between them. In nucleotides, the CDR3 is TGTGCCAGCAGCGCCGCGCGGGGAAATGGCTACACCTTC. The encoded protein is CASSAARGNGYTF.

The chain links TRBV29-1 to TRBJ1-4; 8 bases fit TRBD1. Germline trimming cut 2 bases from V and 6 bases from J; bases unmatched to any gene: 14. The CDR3 consists of 17 residues. Looked up from germline, CDR1 is SQVTM and CDR2 is ANQGSEA. The CDR3 protein is CSVEWAGGTGKHEKLFF. The CDR3 DNA reads as TGCAGCGTTGAATGGGCAGGGGGCACGGGAAAGCATGAAAAACTGTTTTTT.

The V call is TRBV5-1, the J call TRBJ1-5, with D perhaps matching TRBD1 (5 bases). V lost 2 bases and J 5 bases, leaving 14 bases between the germline ends. This CDR3 spans 15 amino acids. Per germline, CDR1 SGHRS and CDR2 YFSETQ. The CDR3 is CASSLNTGTDQPQHF. The CDR3 DNA reads TGCGCCAGCAGCTTAAACACCGGGACTGATCAGCCCCAGCATTTT. The whole variable domain, filled in from reference TRBV5-1 and TRBJ1-5, reads KAGVTQTPRYLIKTRGQQVTLSCSPISGHRSVSWYQQTPGQGLQFLFEYFSETQRNKGNFPGRFSGRQFSNSRSEMNVSTLELGDSALYLCASSLNTGTDQPQHFGDGTRLSIL.

This chain connects TRBV2 to TRBJ2-7; a possible D gene is TRBD1 (6 bases). The germline V gene encodes CDR1 SNHLY and CDR2 FYNNEI. CDR3 length equals 15 residues. Trimming removed 10 bases from V and 0 bases from J, with 19 bases in between. The CDR3 here is CATHGQTPSSYEQYF. The CDR3 coding sequence is TGTGCCACCCACGGACAGACCCCGAGCTCCTACGAGCAGTACTTC.

This clonotype was recorded once. The CDR3 nucleotides read TGTGCCAGCAGTGCTCCCCGGACAGAAGAAGCTTTCTTT. This sequence encodes CASSAPRTEEAFF. The V gene is TRBV6-5, the J gene TRBJ1-1; D might be TRBD1 (6 bases). Trimming shortened V by 5 bases and J by 8 bases, and 15 bases separated the two germline ends. Germline V gene data show CDR1 as MNHEY and CDR2 as SVGAGI. The CDR3 loop spans 13 amino acids.

The chain couples TRBV9 to TRBJ1-2; 9 nucleotides agree with TRBD1. The CDR3 is made up of 12 amino acids. Trimming cost V 4 bases and J 13 bases; bases outside gene matches: 8. From germline, CDR1 is SGDLS and CDR2 YYNGEE. CDR3 sequence: CASSPRQGGITF. In DNA, the CDR3 is TGTGCCAGCAGCCCTAGACAGGGGGGCATCACCTTC.

CDR3 in amino acids: CASSFPGRGADTQYF. In DNA, the CDR3 is TGTGCCAGCAGCTTTCCGGGGCGCGGAGCAGATACGCAGTATTTT. V gene TRBV5-4 combines with J gene TRBJ2-3; D could derive from TRBD1 or TRBD2 (5 bases each). This CDR3 spans 15 amino acids. The germline gives CDR1 SGHNT, CDR2 YYREEE (reference sequence). The ends were cut back, 2 bases at V and 4 bases at J, with 14 bases in the middle.

V and J are TRBV2 and TRBJ1-2; TRBD1 might be the D (6 bases). The V end lost 2 bases, the J end lost 7 bases, and 8 bases lay between the germline ends. This CDR3 has 12 amino acids. Germline V CDR1 and CDR2: SNHLY, FYNNEI. CDR3 protein: CASSESGVGYTF. CDR3 sequence (DNA): TGTGCCAGCAGTGAATCAGGGGTTGGCTACACCTTC.

This clonotype was seen a single time. This chain links TRBV18 with TRBJ1-5; TRBD1 agrees at 7 bases. The CDR3 loop spans 16 amino acids. V shed 3 bases, J shed 0 bases, and the junction held 5 bases outside the gene matches. CDR1 is KGHSH, CDR2 LQKENI, per germline. CDR3 in DNA: TGTGCCAGCTCACCGGGACAGCCCCATAGCAATCAGCCCCAGCATTTT. It is translated as CASSPGQPHSNQPQHF.

CDR3 bases: TGTGCCAGCAGTTTAGATCCGGACAGGGTAAATGAGCAGTTCTTC. It encodes CASSLDPDRVNEQFF. The chain employs TRBV12-3 or TRBV12-4 and TRBJ2-1, with 8 bases lining up with TRBD1. Trimming at V came to 1 base and at J to 7 bases, leaving 6 bases not matched to a gene. The CDR3 contains 15 residues.

The V call is TRBV7-2, the J call TRBJ2-1; tentatively, D is TRBD1 (5 bases). The length of the CDR3 is 18 residues. Deletions cut 5 bases from V and 2 bases from J, with 22 bases between. Germline V lookup: CDR1 SGHTA, CDR2 FQGNSA. CDR3 sequence: CASSRAWGATIPYNEQFF. In nucleotides, the CDR3 is TGTGCCAGCAGCCGGGCTTGGGGCGCAACGATTCCCTACAATGAGCAGTTCTTC.

This chain connects TRBV29-1 to TRBJ1-4, with D possibly being TRBD1 (5 bases). Trimming stripped 4 bases from V and 6 bases from J, with 6 bases between. Germline loops: CDR1 SQVTM, CDR2 ANQGSEA. The CDR3 extends over 11 amino acids. The CDR3 DNA follows: TGCAGCGTTGTCAGGGATGAAAAACTGTTTTTT. It yields the protein CSVVRDEKLFF.

This clonotype was seen only once. The CDR3 DNA follows: TGTGCCAGCAGTGGGGGGGGTGACTACGAGCAGTACTTC. Translation gives CASSGGGDYEQYF. The rearrangement joins TRBV25-1 to TRBJ2-7; 7 bases agree with TRBD2. Trimming removed 4 bases from V and 3 bases from J; junction bases left unmatched: 3. Germline values: CDR1 MGHDK, CDR2 SYGVNS. The CDR3 contains 13 residues.

This chain joins TRBV10-3 and TRBJ2-7; 13 bases match TRBD2. Germline V CDR1 and CDR2: ENHRY, SYGVKD. V lost 4 bases, J lost 2 bases, and 8 bases stayed unmatched. This CDR3 comprises 17 residues. For the CDR3, the DNA is TGTGCCATCAGTGCCCCGGGACTAGCGGGGTCAACCTACGAGCAGTACTTC. Protein product: CAISAPGLAGSTYEQYF.

CDR3 DNA: TGTGCCAGCAGCTTGTATGGGGACAGGGGAGTTGGGGAGACCCAGTACTTC. This translates into CASSLYGDRGVGETQYF. J is TRBJ2-5 and V is TRBV5-6, with 10 bases fitting TRBD1. V shed 1 base and J 5 bases; nucleotides not matched to a gene: 11. The CDR3 is made up of 17 amino acids. Germline-derived CDR1 and CDR2 are SGHDT and YYEEEE.

V usage is TRBV2 and J usage is TRBJ2-2; 7 bases are shared with TRBD2. V lost 4 bases and J lost 0; bases outside the gene matches: 5. Germline-derived CDR1 and CDR2 are SNHLY and FYNNEI. The CDR3 sequence is 16 residues long. The CDR3: CASSGEGLTNTGELFF. Written as DNA, the CDR3 is TGTGCCAGCAGTGGGGAGGGACTGACGAACACCGGGGAGCTGTTTTTT.

CDR3 amino acids: CASSYEAGRTQYF. The CDR3 nucleotides are TGTGCCAGCAGTTACGAGGCAGGCCGGACCCAGTACTTC. This chain joins TRBV6-5 and TRBJ2-5; D is undetermined. The germline CDR1 and CDR2 sequences are MNHEY and SVGAGI. The length of the CDR3 is 13 residues. V lost 2 bases to trimming and J lost 7 bases, with 11 bases between them.

The J gene is TRBJ1-6, the V gene TRBV25-1, with TRBD1 matching 8 bases. The germline V gene has CDR1 MGHDK and CDR2 SYGVNS. CDR3 size: 14 residues. V was pared by 6 bases and J by 9 bases, with 7 bases of the junction left unmatched. CDR3 sequence: CASRRRQGSSPLHF. Here the CDR3 DNA reads TGTGCCAGCAGAAGAAGACAGGGGAGTTCACCCCTCCACTTT. The complete variable domain, with remaining parts taken from reference TRBV25-1 and TRBJ1-6, reads EADIYQTPRYLVIGTGKKITLECSQTMGHDKMYWYQQDPGMELHLIHYSYGVNSTEKGDLSSESTVSRIRTEHFPLTLESARPSHTSQYLCASRRRQGSSPLHFGNGTRLTVT.